This T cell receptor (beta chain) stems from a study of T-cell memory formation after mild COVID-19. About the research overall: TCR clusters mostly belonged to single donors.

TCRdb passed the 5' RACE reads through MiXCR, listing each CDR3 protein once. The data hold tens of thousands of distinct CDR3 sequences, with 7.3% observed a single time. This clonotype was counted between two and nine times. The CDR3 extends over 14 amino acids. V shed 3 bases and J shed 7 bases, with 14 bases lying between them. Germline V gene sequence: CDR1 SGHRS, CDR2 YFSETQ. This sequence originates from a man aged 18 to 30 who had mild COVID-19 (a few samples of this study predate the infection). Cell type and time point are not known. Sequences were obtained from PBMCs or a T cell subset sorted from them (not recorded which). The V gene is TRBV5-1, the J gene TRBJ2-1; perhaps TRBD1 as D (5 bases). The CDR3 coding sequence is TGCGCCAGCAGCTCGATTAAAGGGGAAAATGAGCAGTTCTTC. Translated, it gives CASSSIKGENEQFF.